This passage covers 2 T cell receptor beta chains from one sample sequenced in a study of blood T cell repertoires in COVID-19. Generated by immunoSEQ multiplex PCR, the TCRdb table keeps only in-frame clones and is missing some. The table records about 50,000 clones, over 75% of them present only once. Sequencing input: peripheral blood. The receptors were sampled from a human donor with active COVID-19. The donor label of this sample is uncertain.

This clone was seen a single time. The chain combines TRBV10-1 with TRBJ2-1, with 13 nucleotides matching TRBD2. Looked up from germline, CDR1 is WNHNN and CDR2 is SYGVQD (reference sequence). The V and J ends lost 4 bases and 3 bases, in that order; junction bases with no gene match: 3. CDR3 length: 16 amino acids. DNA of the CDR3: TGCGCCAGCAGTGGACTAGCGGGGGGCCACTACAATGAGCAGTTCTTC. It is translated as CASSGLAGGHYNEQFF.

The chain joins TRBV18 to TRBJ2-5; tentatively, D is TRBD1 (6 bases). This CDR3 comprises 17 residues. V was cut by 1 base and J by 2 bases, with 17 bases left in between. Germline assignment: CDR1 KGHSH and CDR2 LQKENI. The CDR3 nucleotides are TGTGCCAGCTCACCACAATTAGCCAACAGGGTACAAGAGACCCAGTACTTC. Translated, it gives CASSPQLANRVQETQYF.